These 9 T cell receptor beta chains were sequenced from one sample in a study of immune heterogeneity within non-small cell lung tumors. Template material for each sample was about 560 ng of bulk tumor genomic DNA. Surgical sampling yielded several biopsies per primary tumor (spaced far apart). The patients were newly diagnosed with non-small cell lung cancer, had not been treated, and had curative surgery. A multiplex PCR containing 32 V primers and 13 J primers was used to amplify TCR beta CDR3. TCRdb recomputed calls from the multiplex PCR reads with MiXCR, one row per CDR3 protein. The sample contains thousands of distinct CDR3 sequences, approximately 46% of which appear only once. Sequenced: lung tumor tissue. The receptors shown here come from a man between 60 and 75 years old with non-small cell lung cancer.

This clonotype came up many times. The rearrangement links TRBV6-4 to TRBJ1-2, with unresolved D. V lost 6 bases, J lost 2 bases, and 13 bases lay in between. Germline assignment: CDR1 MRHNA and CDR2 SNTAGT. This CDR3 has 14 amino acids. The CDR3 sequence is CASSPSPGNYGYTF. The CDR3, as DNA: TGTGCCAGCAGCCCGTCTCCCGGCAACTATGGCTACACCTTC.

The J gene is TRBJ2-1, the V gene TRBV6-5; tentatively, D is TRBD1 or TRBD2 (5 bases each). Germline V gene data show CDR1 as MNHEY and CDR2 as SVGAGI. The CDR3 covers 12 residues. The V end lost 2 bases, the J end lost 9 bases, and 8 bases lay between the germline ends. The DNA for the CDR3 is TGTGCCAGCAGTTACGCTGGGGGTGAGCAGTTCTTC. Its translation is CASSYAGGEQFF.

V and J are TRBV4-1 and TRBJ2-4, with D perhaps being TRBD1 or TRBD2 (5 bases each). CDR1 and CDR2 from the germline V gene are MGHRA and YSYEKL. The CDR3 is 19 residues long. The V end lost 1 base, the J end lost 1 base, and 20 bases lay between the germline ends. In DNA form, the CDR3 reads TGCGCCAGCAGCCAAGCGAGGGCCCCCAGGGTCGCCGCCAAAAACATTCAGTACTTC. It translates to CASSQARAPRVAAKNIQYF.

The J gene is TRBJ2-3, the V gene TRBV4-1; TRBD2 matches at 7 bases. Germline V lookup: CDR1 MGHRA, CDR2 YSYEKL. The trim removed 5 bases at V and 5 bases at J, leaving 10 bases unmatched. The CDR3 consists of 15 residues. The CDR3 here is CASSVVAGVLDTQYF. Written as DNA, the CDR3 is TGCGCCAGCAGCGTCGTGGCGGGAGTTTTAGATACGCAGTATTTT.

This clonotype counts as medium-sized (0.01 to 0.1%). The V and J genes are TRBV12-3 or TRBV12-4 and TRBJ1-4; tentatively, D is TRBD1 (5 bases). CDR3 length equals 15 residues. V lost 6 bases and J lost 5, with 16 bases in between. The CDR3 is CASREDGGINEKLFF. The CDR3 coding sequence is TGTGCCAGCAGAGAGGACGGGGGGATAAATGAAAAACTGTTTTTT.

Note on this clonotype: A much larger clone lies one base from this, so it may be a read error. This is likely a read error, given that the CDR3 carries no conserved phenylalanine or tryptophan at its end. V is TRBV11-3 and J is TRBJ1-1; D remains unclear. This CDR3 region has 13 residues. V dropped 5 bases and J dropped 1 base, with 8 bases sitting between them. The germline gives CDR1 SGHNT, CDR2 YENEEA. The CDR3 region has the DNA TGTGCCAGCAGCGCACGACAGAACACTGAAGCTTTCCTT. It codes for CASSARQNTEAFL.

This clonotype is judged medium-sized. This chain links TRBV28 with TRBJ2-1, with D perhaps TRBD2 (6 bases). Per germline, CDR1 MDHEN and CDR2 SYDVKM. The CDR3 has 14 residues. Trimming removed 6 bases from V and 5 bases from J, with 14 bases in between. CDR3 sequence: CASSLGLMDNEQFF. The CDR3 DNA is TGTGCCAGCAGCTTGGGACTTATGGACAATGAGCAGTTCTTC. The whole variable domain, filled in from reference TRBV28 and TRBJ2-1, reads DVKVTQSSRYLVKRTGEKVFLECVQDMDHENMFWYRQDPGLGLRLIYFSYDVKMKEKGDIPEGYSVSREKKERFSLILESASTNQTSMYLCASSLGLMDNEQFFGPGTRLTVL.

V and J are TRBV2 and TRBJ1-1; 7 bases match TRBD1. The CDR3 extends over 14 amino acids. Germline CDR1 SNHLY, CDR2 FYNNEI. V lost 4 bases to trimming and J lost 4 bases; unmatched junction nucleotides: 6. The CDR3 protein is CASSVWTGVTEAFF. CDR3 in DNA: TGTGCCAGCAGTGTGTGGACAGGAGTCACTGAAGCTTTCTTT.

The rearrangement uses TRBV6-5 and TRBJ1-1; perhaps TRBD1 as D (5 bases). Germline CDR1 is MNHEY and CDR2 is SVGAGI. CDR3 length: 14 amino acids. V was shortened by 2 bases and J by 3 bases, with 10 bases between the two germline ends. The CDR3, as DNA: TGTGCCAGCAGTTACAGGGGTGACGACACTGAAGCTTTCTTT. Translated, it gives CASSYRGDDTEAFF.